Shown below are 3 T cell receptor beta chains from a single sample sequenced in a study of beta chain features in type 1 diabetes. Of the isolated RNA, all was reverse transcribed, and so the sequenced material was expressed TCRB transcripts. The table came from immunoSEQ multiplex PCR; TCRdb's copy has only in-frame clones and leaves some out. This sample has roughly 180,000 clones; about 13% occur once, and the top ten carry roughly 0.56%. Sequencing was done on a sample of central memory CD4+ T cells from blood. These receptors all come from a woman aged 18-35 years in good health.

CDR3 bases: TGTGCCACCAGCCACGGGACTAGCGGTTATAACACCGGGGAGCTGTTTTTT. It translates to CATSHGTSGYNTGELFF. The chain employs TRBV15 and TRBJ2-2, with 11 bases fitting TRBD2. The germline CDR1 and CDR2 sequences are LNHNV and YYDKDF (reference sequence). The CDR3 runs to 17 residues. Trimming took 5 bases from V and 2 from J; bases not matched to a gene: 7.

The chain recombines TRBV28 with TRBJ2-3; 7 bases are a match to TRBD2. This CDR3 is built from 17 residues. Trimming cost V 2 bases and J 3 bases; bases outside gene matches: 11. Germline CDR1 reads MDHEN; CDR2 reads SYDVKM. In DNA form, the CDR3 reads TGTGCCAGCAGTTTAAGGCGCTCTAGCGGCGTTACAGATACGCAGTATTTT. This encodes CASSLRRSSGVTDTQYF.

V is TRBV13 and J is TRBJ2-3; D unclear. This CDR3 has 13 amino acids. Germline V CDR1 and CDR2: PRHDT, FYEKMQ (reference sequence). The germline V and J ends were trimmed by 1 base and 6 bases, with 8 bases remaining between them. The CDR3 bases are TGTGCCAGCAGCTTAGAACGCGTTGATACGCAGTATTTT. Translated, it gives CASSLERVDTQYF.